This entry concerns a single T cell receptor beta chain. Antigen specificity is unknown. The V gene end was trimmed by 5 bases and the J gene end by 7 bases; junction bases not matched to a gene: 12. Germline loops: CDR1 MDHEN, CDR2 SYDVKM. This CDR3 comprises 17 residues. The sample comes from a study of OX40 agonist ivuxolimab in advanced cancers. Using immunoSEQ multiplex PCR, the repertoire was profiled, and TCRdb retains in-frame clones only, with some absent. The sample records tens of thousands of clones, 70% to 90% being singletons. Broader study findings: Relative to CD4+, CD8+ T cells held more expanded clones on average.

This receptor was taken from an adult with an advanced solid tumor such as melanoma, head and neck, liver or kidney cancer. The specimen comprised CD4+ or CD8+ T cells sorted from blood, sampled in a trial of the OX40 agonist ivuxolimab. V is TRBV28 and J is TRBJ1-5, with 12 bases fitting TRBD1. This CDR3 reads CASSLQPGQGANQPQHF. The CDR3 bases are TGTGCCAGCAGTCTCCAACCGGGACAGGGGGCGAACCAGCCCCAGCATTTT.